These 25 T cell receptor beta chains share one sample of origin, sequenced in a study of blood T cell repertoires in COVID-19 (TCRdb year 2020). Libraries were constructed by the immunoSEQ multiplex PCR assay. Entries here come from immuneACCESS through TCRdb and include only in-frame sequences with V and J called. Some clones fail to appear in such tables; in the studies checked, an unresolved V gene covers under half of the shortfall, and the cause of the remainder is unknown. This sample lists about 200,000 clones; roughly 82% were detected once. Clones ranked in the top ten supply 10% to 15% of the sample. The sample consisted of PBMCs or T cells enriched from blood (not recorded which). The receptors were sampled from a man aged 40-55 years who had recovered from COVID-19.

This clone was seen only once. The genes are TRBV6-5 and TRBJ1-2, with 7 bases aligning to TRBD1. V lost 8 bases, J lost 2 bases, and 2 bases stayed unmatched. The CDR3 spans 12 residues. CDR1 and CDR2 (germline): MNHEY, SVGAGI. The CDR3 reads CASQTGNYGYTF. DNA of the CDR3: TGTGCCAGCCAGACAGGGAACTATGGCTACACCTTC.

This sequence joins TRBV18 and TRBJ1-1; D is undetermined. Germline values: CDR1 KGHSH, CDR2 LQKENI. There are 16 residues in the CDR3. Trimming took off 1 base at V and 2 bases at J, with 14 bases between the two ends. CDR3 coding DNA: TGTGCCAGCTCACCACTTGCTCGGGGTAGAAACACTGAAGCTTTCTTT. Translating gives CASSPLARGRNTEAFF.

The chain carries TRBV9 and TRBJ2-1; D is unresolved. Trimming shortened V by 1 base and J by 6 bases, and 11 bases separated the two germline ends. This CDR3 comprises 14 residues. Germline V lookup: CDR1 SGDLS, CDR2 YYNGEE. The DNA of the CDR3 is TGTGCCAGCAGCGTAACTTCCTTCACCAATGAGCAGTTCTTC. Protein product: CASSVTSFTNEQFF.

V is TRBV9 and J is TRBJ1-1; the D gene is possibly TRBD1 (5 bases). Per germline, CDR1 SGDLS and CDR2 YYNGEE. V lost 2 bases to trimming and J lost 0 bases, with 8 bases between them. There are 14 residues in the CDR3. The CDR3 spells CASSVDSLNTEAFF. The CDR3 coding sequence is TGTGCCAGCAGCGTCGACAGCTTGAACACTGAAGCTTTCTTT.

The table lists this clone with a few counts. The CDR3 bases are TGTGCCACCAGCAGAGTAGCCAGGGCGAACACTGAAGCTTTCTTT. This codes for CATSRVARANTEAFF. The genes are TRBV15 and TRBJ1-1; D is possibly TRBD1 (5 bases). CDR1 and CDR2 (germline): LNHNV, YYDKDF (reference sequence). V was clipped by 1 base and J by 1 base, with 10 bases between them. CDR3 length equals 15 residues.

The chain joins TRBV19 to TRBJ2-1; D ambiguous. The V gene lost 2 bases and the J gene lost 4 bases, with 12 bases spanning the gap. The CDR3 length is 15 residues. Germline CDR1 LNHDA, CDR2 SQIVND (reference sequence). In DNA, the CDR3 is TGTGCCAGTAGTATATCAGTGACTGAGTACAATGAGCAGTTCTTC. It is translated as CASSISVTEYNEQFF.

CDR3 sequence (DNA): TGTGCCAGCAGTTACGGGCCTCGGACAGACTCAGCCGGGGAGCTGTTTTTT. Protein product: CASSYGPRTDSAGELFF. The J gene is TRBJ2-2, the V gene TRBV6-2 or TRBV6-3; D perhaps matches TRBD1 (6 bases). Germline values: CDR1 MNHEY, CDR2 SVGEGT. The CDR3 spans 17 residues. Trimming removed 2 bases from V and 6 bases from J, with 19 bases in between.

The chain recombines TRBV10-1 with TRBJ1-2, with 12 bases matching TRBD1. The CDR3 contains 17 residues. V shed 6 bases and J 1 base; nucleotides not matched to a gene: 9. Germline V gene lookup returns CDR1 WNHNN and CDR2 SYGVQD (reference sequence). This chain's CDR3 is CASRRDRGPLFNYGYTF. CDR3 nucleotides: TGCGCCAGCAGAAGGGACAGGGGGCCCCTATTTAACTATGGCTACACCTTC.

The chain joins TRBV9 to TRBJ2-1, with TRBD2 matching over 15 bases. Germline lookup yields CDR1 SGDLS and CDR2 YYNGEE. The J segment lost 2 bases and the V segment lost 0 bases, leaving 3 bases of the junction unmatched. This CDR3 is built from 18 residues. CDR3 amino acids: CASSVEGLAGGTYNEQFF. As DNA, the CDR3 is TGTGCCAGCAGCGTAGAGGGACTAGCGGGAGGTACCTACAATGAGCAGTTCTTC.

This chain uses TRBV19 with TRBJ2-7; 10 bases align to TRBD2. CDR1 is LNHDA, CDR2 SQIVND, per germline (reference sequence). The V and J ends lost 5 bases and 3 bases, in that order; junction bases with no gene match: 10. This CDR3 is 16 amino acids long. Here the CDR3 DNA reads TGTGCCAGTAGTCCCACAGCGGGAGGGCCTCTCTACGAGCAGTACGTC. Translating it yields CASSPTAGGPLYEQYV.

The genes are TRBV5-6 and TRBJ2-2, with TRBD1 matching over 7 bases. Germline V gene data show CDR1 as SGHDT and CDR2 as YYEEEE. The CDR3 has 17 residues. With 4 bases clipped from V and 0 bases from J, the junction kept 9 bases outside the gene matches. CDR3 region: CASSQGETATNTGELFF. CDR3 bases: TGTGCCAGCAGCCAGGGGGAGACGGCTACGAACACCGGGGAGCTGTTTTTT.

The genes are TRBV5-6 and TRBJ2-7; 7 nucleotides agree with TRBD1. CDR1 and CDR2 (germline): SGHDT, YYEEEE. J gave up 3 bases and V 4 bases, and 10 bases lay outside the gene matches. The CDR3 consists of 15 residues. This CDR3 is CASSRGPSGNYEQYF. The DNA of the CDR3 is TGTGCCAGCAGCAGGGGGCCGTCAGGGAACTACGAGCAGTACTTC.

The chain recombines TRBV7-2 with TRBJ1-5; perhaps TRBD1 as D (6 bases). Trimming pared 9 bases from V and 4 bases from J, leaving 16 bases between. The CDR3 has 14 residues. Germline-derived CDR1 and CDR2 are SGHTA and FQGNSA. CDR3 nucleotide sequence: TGTGCCAGTCAGACAGGCTTCAATAATCAGCCCCAGCATTTT. Translating it yields CASQTGFNNQPQHF.

The chain is built from TRBV19 and TRBJ2-1; 8 nucleotides agree with TRBD2. This CDR3 has 16 residues. V lost 5 bases to trimming and J lost 7 bases; unmatched junction nucleotides: 13. From germline, CDR1 is LNHDA and CDR2 SQIVND (reference sequence). As DNA, the CDR3 is TGTGCCAGTAGTGTAATCCATTCGGGAGGGGGTAATGAGCAGTTCTTC. This encodes CASSVIHSGGGNEQFF.

The chain combines TRBV7-9 with TRBJ2-1, with 14 bases aligning to TRBD2. This CDR3 has 17 amino acids. Germline lookup yields CDR1 SEHNR and CDR2 FQNEAQ (reference sequence). Trimming took 4 bases from V and 7 from J; bases not matched to a gene: 9. CDR3 sequence: CASSSDRLAGGLNEQFF. Written as DNA, the CDR3 is TGTGCCAGCAGCTCCGACCGACTAGCGGGAGGGCTAAATGAGCAGTTCTTC.

The chain carries TRBV5-4 and TRBJ2-1; TRBD2 is a possible D gene (6 bases). Germline assignment: CDR1 SGHNT and CDR2 YYREEE (reference sequence). Trimming removed 0 bases from V and 5 bases from J, with 12 bases in between. The CDR3 spans 15 residues. The CDR3 region has the DNA TGTGCCAGCAGCTTGGCCGGGAGTCGCAACAATGAGCAGTTCTTC. It is translated as CASSLAGSRNNEQFF.

The chain employs TRBV19 and TRBJ2-5; D may be TRBD2 (6 bases). Between the trimmed V and J ends, which lost 7 bases and 5 bases, there was a span of 17 bases. The CDR3 runs 14 residues. CDR1 LNHDA and CDR2 SQIVND come from the germline V gene (reference sequence). The CDR3 protein is CASTLGGRDETQYF. CDR3 DNA sequence: TGTGCCAGTACCCTCGGGGGACGGGATGAGACCCAGTACTTC.

This chain joins TRBV4-1 and TRBJ1-2, with D hard to call. The germline gives CDR1 MGHRA, CDR2 YSYEKL. V was cut by 0 bases and J by 4 bases, with 6 bases left in between. This CDR3 has 13 residues. CDR3 nucleotide sequence: TGCGCCAGCAGCCAAGATCGGGTCTATGGCTACACCTTC. Protein sequence: CASSQDRVYGYTF.

CDR3 sequence: CASGHRGLDTGELFF. CDR3 bases: TGTGCCAGCGGACACAGGGGTTTGGACACCGGGGAGCTGTTTTTT. The rearrangement uses TRBV27 and TRBJ2-2, with 7 positions matching TRBD1. The ends lost 8 bases at V and 3 bases at J; junction bases unmatched: 9. The CDR3 sequence is 15 residues long. Germline V lookup: CDR1 MNHEY, CDR2 SMNVEV (reference sequence).

V usage is TRBV5-5 and J usage is TRBJ1-5; 7 bases line up with TRBD1. The CDR3 has 15 amino acids. V was clipped by 2 bases and J by 5 bases; unmatched bases: 7. CDR1 is SGHKS and CDR2 is YYEKEE in the germline V gene (reference sequence). In DNA form, the CDR3 reads TGTGCCAGCAGCTTCTCAGGGGGTACCGATCAGCCCCAGCATTTT. This translates into CASSFSGGTDQPQHF.

The CDR3 loop is CASSSQPGQPQHF. The CDR3 region has the DNA TGTGCCAGCAGTTCTCAACCGGGTCAGCCCCAGCATTTT. J is TRBJ1-5 and V is TRBV9; D remains unclear. Trimming pared 5 bases from V and 6 bases from J, leaving 12 bases between. The CDR3 length is 13 residues. From germline, CDR1 is SGDLS and CDR2 YYNGEE.

This rearrangement joins TRBV7-9 to TRBJ2-1; 8 bases map to TRBD1. After removal of 6 bases from V and 6 bases from J, the junction contained 7 bases not matched to a gene. Germline V CDR1 and CDR2: SEHNR, FQNEAQ (reference sequence). The CDR3 contains 14 residues. CDR3 DNA sequence: TGTGCCAGCAGAGAAGGACAGGGAGGCAATGAGCAGTTCTTC. This codes for CASREGQGGNEQFF.

This chain joins TRBV18 and TRBJ2-2; possible D gene TRBD1, 5 bases. The CDR3 covers 13 residues. Deletions cut 8 bases from V and 5 bases from J, with 12 bases between. CDR1 and CDR2 (germline): KGHSH, LQKENI. CDR3: CASRQTITGELFF. The CDR3, as DNA: TGTGCCAGCCGACAGACAATTACCGGGGAGCTGTTTTTT. Supplemented by reference TRBV18 and TRBJ2-2, the full variable domain reads NAGVMQNPRHLVRRRGQEARLRCSPMKGHSHVYWYRQLPEEGLKFMVYLQKENIIDESGMPKERFSAEFPKEGPSILRIQQVVRGDSAAYFCASRQTITGELFFGEGSRLTVL.

The chain's CDR3 is CASSVAGGQGEKLFF. CDR3 sequence (DNA): TGTGCCAGCAGCGTAGCTGGAGGACAGGGTGAAAAACTGTTTTTT. The chain has TRBV9 and TRBJ1-4; the match to TRBD1 covers 8 bases. Germline V CDR1 and CDR2: SGDLS, YYNGEE. CDR3 length: 15 amino acids. J was trimmed by 7 bases and V by 0 bases; bases with no gene match: 5.

This rearrangement joins TRBV7-2 to TRBJ2-2; TRBD1 is a possible D gene (6 bases). This CDR3 region has 15 residues. V lost 5 bases and J lost 0, with 10 bases in between. From germline, CDR1 is SGHTA and CDR2 FQGNSA. The CDR3 DNA follows: TGTGCCAGCAGCCCCAGGGGAACGAACACCGGGGAGCTGTTTTTT. Encoded protein: CASSPRGTNTGELFF.